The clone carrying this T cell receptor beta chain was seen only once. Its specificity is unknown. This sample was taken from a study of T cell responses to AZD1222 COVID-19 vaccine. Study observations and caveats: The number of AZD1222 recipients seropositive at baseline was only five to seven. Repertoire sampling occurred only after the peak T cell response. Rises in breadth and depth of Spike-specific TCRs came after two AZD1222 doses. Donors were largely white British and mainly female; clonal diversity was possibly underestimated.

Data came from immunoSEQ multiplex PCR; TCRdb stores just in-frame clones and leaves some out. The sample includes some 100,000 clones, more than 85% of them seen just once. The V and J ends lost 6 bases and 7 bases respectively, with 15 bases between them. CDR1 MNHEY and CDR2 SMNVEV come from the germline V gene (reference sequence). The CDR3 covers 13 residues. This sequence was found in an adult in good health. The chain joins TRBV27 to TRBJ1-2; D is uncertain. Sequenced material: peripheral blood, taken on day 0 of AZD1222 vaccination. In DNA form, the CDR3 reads TGTGCCAGCAGACCCCCGGGGTTAGCTGGCTACACCTTC. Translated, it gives CASRPPGLAGYTF.